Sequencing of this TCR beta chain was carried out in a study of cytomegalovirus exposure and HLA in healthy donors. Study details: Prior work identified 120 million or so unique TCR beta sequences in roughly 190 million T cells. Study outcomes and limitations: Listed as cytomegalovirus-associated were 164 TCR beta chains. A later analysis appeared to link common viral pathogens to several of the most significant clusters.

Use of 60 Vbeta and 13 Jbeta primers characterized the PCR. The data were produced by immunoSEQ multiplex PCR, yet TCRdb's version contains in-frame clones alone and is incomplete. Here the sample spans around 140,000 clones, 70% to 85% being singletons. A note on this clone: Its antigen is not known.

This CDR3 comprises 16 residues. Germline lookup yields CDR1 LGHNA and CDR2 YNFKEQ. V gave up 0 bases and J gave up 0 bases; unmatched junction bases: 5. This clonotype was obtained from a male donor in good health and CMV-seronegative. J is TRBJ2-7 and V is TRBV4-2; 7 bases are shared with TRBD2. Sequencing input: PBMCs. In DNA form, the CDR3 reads TGTGCCAGCAGCCAAGAGAATGCGGGAGACTCCTACGAGCAGTACTTC. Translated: CASSQENAGDSYEQYF.